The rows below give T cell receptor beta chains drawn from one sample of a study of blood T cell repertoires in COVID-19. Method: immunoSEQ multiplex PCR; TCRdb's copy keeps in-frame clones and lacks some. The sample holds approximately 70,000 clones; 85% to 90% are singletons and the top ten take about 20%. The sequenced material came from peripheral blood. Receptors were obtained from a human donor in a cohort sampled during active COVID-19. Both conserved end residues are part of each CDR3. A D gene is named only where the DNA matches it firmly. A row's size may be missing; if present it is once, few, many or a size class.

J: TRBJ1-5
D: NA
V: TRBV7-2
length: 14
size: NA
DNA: TGTGCCAGCAGCTTAGCTGTCGTCAATCAGCCCCAGCATTTT
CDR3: CASSLAVVNQPQHF

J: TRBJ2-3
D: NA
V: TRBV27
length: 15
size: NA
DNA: TGTGCCAGCAGTTTTGGGCCCTGGGGCACAGATACGCAGTATTTT
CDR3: CASSFGPWGTDTQYF

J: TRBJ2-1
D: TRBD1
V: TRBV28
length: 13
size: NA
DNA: TGTGCCAGCAGTGCAGGGGGACGGCCGAAGCAGTTCTTC
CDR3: CASSAGGRPKQFF

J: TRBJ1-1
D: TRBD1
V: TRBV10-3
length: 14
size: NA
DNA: TGTGCCATCAGTGAAAGGGACAGGGATACTGAAGCTTTCTTT
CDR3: CAISERDRDTEAFF

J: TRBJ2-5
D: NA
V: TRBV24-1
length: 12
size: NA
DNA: TGTGCCACCAGTGATCCCGGAGAGACCCAGTACTTC
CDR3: CATSDPGETQYF

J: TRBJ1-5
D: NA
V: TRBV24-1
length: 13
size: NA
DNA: TGTGCCACCAGTGATTCCTGGACACATCTCCAGCATTTT
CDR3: CATSDSWTHLQHF

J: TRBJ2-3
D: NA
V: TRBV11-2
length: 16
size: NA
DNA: TGTGCCAGCAGCTTAGCATGGGGCAGAGTCACAGATACGCAGTATTTT
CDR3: CASSLAWGRVTDTQYF

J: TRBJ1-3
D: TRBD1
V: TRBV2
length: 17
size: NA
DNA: TGTGCCAGCAGCCCGGGGACAGGGGTCCCTGGAGGAAACACCATATATTTT
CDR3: CASSPGTGVPGGNTIYF

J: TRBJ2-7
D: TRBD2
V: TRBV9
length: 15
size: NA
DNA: TGTGCCAGCAGTTCACACAGCGGGGGGGCCTACGAGCAGTACTTC
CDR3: CASSSHSGGAYEQYF

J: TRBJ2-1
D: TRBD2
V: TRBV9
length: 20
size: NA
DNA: TGTGCCAGCAGCGTAGCTGGGGGACTAGGAGTAGGGGACTCCTACAATGAGCAGTTCTTC
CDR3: CASSVAGGLGVGDSYNEQFF

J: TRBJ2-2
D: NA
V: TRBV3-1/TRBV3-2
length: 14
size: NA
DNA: TGTGCCAGCAGCCAAGGGCTAGTGGCCGGGGAGCTGTTTTTT
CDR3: CASSQGLVAGELFF

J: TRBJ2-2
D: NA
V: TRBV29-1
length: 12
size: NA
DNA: TGCAGCGCAACAGAGAACACCGGGGAGCTGTTTTTT
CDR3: CSATENTGELFF

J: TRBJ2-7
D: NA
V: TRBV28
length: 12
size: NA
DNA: TGTGCCAGCAGCTCGAGAGGCTACGAGCAGTACTTC
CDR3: CASSSRGYEQYF

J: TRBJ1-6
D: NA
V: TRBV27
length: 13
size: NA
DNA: TGTGCCAGCACCGGAGGAGATAATTCACCCCTCCACTTT
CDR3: CASTGGDNSPLHF

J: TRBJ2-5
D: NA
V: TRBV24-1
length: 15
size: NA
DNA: TGTGCCACCAGTGATCCTACAGGACATCATGAGACCCAGTACTTC
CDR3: CATSDPTGHHETQYF

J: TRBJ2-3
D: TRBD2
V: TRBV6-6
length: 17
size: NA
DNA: TGTGCCAGCAGTCCCGGAGGACTAGCGGGGGGCACAGATACGCAGTATTTT
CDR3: CASSPGGLAGGTDTQYF

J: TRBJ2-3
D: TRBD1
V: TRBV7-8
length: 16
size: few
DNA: TGTGCCAGCAGCTTAGCAGTGACAGGGCGCACAGATACGCAGTATTTT
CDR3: CASSLAVTGRTDTQYF

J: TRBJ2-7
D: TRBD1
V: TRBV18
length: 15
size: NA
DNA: TGTGCCAGCTCACGAGACAGGGAAGGTTCGAACGAGCAGTACTTC
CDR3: CASSRDREGSNEQYF

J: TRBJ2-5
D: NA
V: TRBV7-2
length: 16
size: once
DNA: TGTGCCAGCAGCTTTGGGGGCCTCGGCAGTCAAGAGACCCAGTACTTC
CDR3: CASSFGGLGSQETQYF

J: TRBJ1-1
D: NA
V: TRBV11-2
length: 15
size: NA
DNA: TGTGCCAGCAGCTTAGCATGGCGGCAGAACACTGAAGCTTTCTTT
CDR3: CASSLAWRQNTEAFF

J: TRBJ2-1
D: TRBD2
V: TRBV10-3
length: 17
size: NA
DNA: TGTGCCATCAGTGACAGGCTAGCGGGGGGATCCTACAATGAGCAGTTCTTC
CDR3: CAISDRLAGGSYNEQFF

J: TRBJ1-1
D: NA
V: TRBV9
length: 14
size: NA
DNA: TGTGCCAGCAGCGTTCTACAGACGAACACTGAAGCTTTCTTT
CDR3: CASSVLQTNTEAFF

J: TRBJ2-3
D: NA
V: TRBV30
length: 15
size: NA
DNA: TGTGCCTGGAGTCGGGACTCCCCGGGCACAGATACGCAGTATTTT
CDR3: CAWSRDSPGTDTQYF

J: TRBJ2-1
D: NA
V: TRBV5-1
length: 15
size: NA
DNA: TGCGCCAGCAGCTTGGGGCGGGCCTCCTACAATGAGCAGTTCTTC
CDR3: CASSLGRASYNEQFF

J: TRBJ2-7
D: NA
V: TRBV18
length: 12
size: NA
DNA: TGTGCCAGCTCACCACACGGCTACGAGCAGTACTTC
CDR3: CASSPHGYEQYF

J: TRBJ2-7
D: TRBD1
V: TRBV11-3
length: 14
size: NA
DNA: TGTGCCAGCAGCGCCCGGGACAGACCCTACGAGCAGTACTTC
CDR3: CASSARDRPYEQYF

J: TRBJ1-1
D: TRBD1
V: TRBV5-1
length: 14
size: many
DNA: TGCGCCAGCAGCGACACAGGGGGCACCACTGAAGCTTTCTTT
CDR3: CASSDTGGTTEAFF

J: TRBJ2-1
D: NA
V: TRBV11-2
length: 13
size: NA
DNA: TGTGCCAGCAGCTTCGGACAGTTAGGTTTTATGTTCTTC
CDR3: CASSFGQLGFMFF

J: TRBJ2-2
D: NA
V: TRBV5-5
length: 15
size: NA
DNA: TGTGCCAGCAGCTTGTTGGGGACAAACACCGGGGAGCTGTTTTTT
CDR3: CASSLLGTNTGELFF

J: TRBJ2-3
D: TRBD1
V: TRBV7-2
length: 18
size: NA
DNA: TGTGCCAGCAGCTCCTTGGACAGGGCGTCTCACTTCACAGATACGCAGTATTTT
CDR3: CASSSLDRASHFTDTQYF

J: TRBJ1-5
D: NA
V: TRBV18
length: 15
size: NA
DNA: TGTGCCAGCTCACCCGTACAGGGAAGGAATCAGCCCCAGCATTTT
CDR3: CASSPVQGRNQPQHF

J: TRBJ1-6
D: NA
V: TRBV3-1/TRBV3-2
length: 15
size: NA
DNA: TGTGCCAGCAGCCAAAGGAACAGGGATAATTCACCCCTCCACTTT
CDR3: CASSQRNRDNSPLHF

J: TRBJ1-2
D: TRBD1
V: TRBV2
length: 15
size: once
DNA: TGTGCCAGTGAGAGAGGGACAGGTAGTAACTATGGCTACACCTTC
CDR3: CASERGTGSNYGYTF

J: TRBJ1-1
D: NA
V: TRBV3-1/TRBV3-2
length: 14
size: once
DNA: TGTGCCAGCAGCCCCTTTCCAGAGAACACTGAAGCTTTCTTT
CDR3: CASSPFPENTEAFF

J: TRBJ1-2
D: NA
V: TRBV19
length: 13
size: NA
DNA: TGTGCCAGTAGTGCGGGACCGCTCTATGGCTACACCTTC
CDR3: CASSAGPLYGYTF

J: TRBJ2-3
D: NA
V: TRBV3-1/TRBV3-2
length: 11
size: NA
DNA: TGTGCCAGCAGCCAAGATAGAGGACAGTATTTT
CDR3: CASSQDRGQYF

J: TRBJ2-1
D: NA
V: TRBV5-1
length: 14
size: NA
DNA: TGCGCCAGCAGCTTGGGGGGAGTTAGGGATGAGCAGTTCTTC
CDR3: CASSLGGVRDEQFF

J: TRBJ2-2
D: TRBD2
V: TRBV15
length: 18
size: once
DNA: TGTGCCACCAGCAGGCGCCGGGGGGGGCTCAGTAACACCGGGGAGCTGTTTTTT
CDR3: CATSRRRGGLSNTGELFF

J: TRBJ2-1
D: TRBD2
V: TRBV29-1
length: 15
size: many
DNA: TGCAGCGCAAAATCCGGACTAGCGGGGGGGGATGAGCAGTTCTTC
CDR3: CSAKSGLAGGDEQFF

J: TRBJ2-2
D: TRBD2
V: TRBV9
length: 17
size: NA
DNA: TGTGCCAGCAGCGTATTAGCGGGGGGTTCGAACACCGGGGAGCTGTTTTTT
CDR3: CASSVLAGGSNTGELFF

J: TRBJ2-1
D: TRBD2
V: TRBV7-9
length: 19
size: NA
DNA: TGTGCCAGCAGCTCTAGCGGGACCAGCCCACGCACCCCTTACAATGAGCAGTTCTTC
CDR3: CASSSSGTSPRTPYNEQFF

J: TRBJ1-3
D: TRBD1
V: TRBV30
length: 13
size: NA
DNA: TGTGCCTGGGGGGGACAGGGAGGGAGCACCATATATTTT
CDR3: CAWGGQGGSTIYF

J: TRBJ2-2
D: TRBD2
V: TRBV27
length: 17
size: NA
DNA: TGTGCCAGCAGTTTAGCACTAGCGACCCGGGGGACCGGGGAGCTGTTTTTT
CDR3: CASSLALATRGTGELFF

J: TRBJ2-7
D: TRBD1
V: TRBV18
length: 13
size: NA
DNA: TGTGCCAGCTTGGGACAGGGTTTCCACGAGCAGTACTTC
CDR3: CASLGQGFHEQYF

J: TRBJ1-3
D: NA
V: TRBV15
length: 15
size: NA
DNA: TGTGCCACCAGCAGAGAGAGCTTCTCTGGAAACACCATATATTTT
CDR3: CATSRESFSGNTIYF

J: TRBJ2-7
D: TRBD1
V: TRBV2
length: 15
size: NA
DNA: TGTGCCAGCAGTGAAAGGGACAGGGATTTCTTCGAGCAGTACTTC
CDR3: CASSERDRDFFEQYF

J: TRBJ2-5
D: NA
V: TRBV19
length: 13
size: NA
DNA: TGTGCCAGTAGTATAGACAGCCAAGAGACCCAGTACTTC
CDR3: CASSIDSQETQYF

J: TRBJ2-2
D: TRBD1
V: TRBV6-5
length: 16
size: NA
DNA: TGTGCCAGCAGTTACTCGACAGGGTCCGACACCGGGGAGCTGTTTTTT
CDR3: CASSYSTGSDTGELFF

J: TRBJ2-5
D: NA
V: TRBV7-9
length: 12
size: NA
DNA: TGTGCCAGCAGCCGCAGGTTAGAGACCCAGTACTTC
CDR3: CASSRRLETQYF

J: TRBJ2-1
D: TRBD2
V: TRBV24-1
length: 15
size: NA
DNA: TGTGCCACCAGCAAAGCGGGAGGATCCTACAATGAGCAGTTCTTC
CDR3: CATSKAGGSYNEQFF

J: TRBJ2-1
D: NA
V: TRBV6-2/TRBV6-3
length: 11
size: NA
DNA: TGTGCCAGCAGTCTCGGACGGGTCGGGGTCTTC
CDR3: CASSLGRVGVF

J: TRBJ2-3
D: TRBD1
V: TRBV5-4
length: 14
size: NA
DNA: TGTGCCAGCAGCTTGCAGGGGGCAACAGATACGCAGTATTTT
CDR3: CASSLQGATDTQYF

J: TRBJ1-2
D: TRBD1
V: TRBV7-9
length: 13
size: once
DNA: TGTGCCAGCAGCCGGACAGGGGACTATGGCTACACCTTC
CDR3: CASSRTGDYGYTF